This TCR beta chain was observed in a study of T cell responses to AZD1222 COVID-19 vaccine. Notes on the study in general: Donors were mostly white British, more females; clonal diversity possibly underestimated. All repertoire sampling was performed exclusively after the peak T cell response.

Assay used: immunoSEQ multiplex PCR; TCRdb lists only in-frame clones, some missing. The table includes approximately 150,000 clones, 80% to 90% detected once. This CDR3 contains 14 residues. CDR1 is MGHRA, CDR2 YSYEKL, per germline. Trimming left V 1 base short and J 3 bases short, with 9 bases between. To note about this clone: Its antigen remains unknown.

The genes are TRBV4-1 and TRBJ1-1; unclear D gene. The receptor's source is an adult in good health. This specimen was peripheral blood, taken on day 0 of AZD1222 vaccination. The CDR3 spells CASSQGVRYTEAFF. The CDR3, as DNA: TGCGCCAGCAGCCAAGGAGTTCGATACACTGAAGCTTTCTTT.